The rows below give T cell receptor beta chains drawn from one sample of a study of response to subunit inactivated influenza vaccine. MiXCR, run by TCRdb on the RT-PCR reads, gives a single entry per CDR3 protein. The sample yields 490,000 or so distinct CDR3 sequences, approximately 7.6% seen once. This sample comprised PBMCs from blood, obtained less than 30 months after vaccination. These receptors came from a man aged 45-69 years who received an inactivated influenza vaccine. Both conserved end residues are part of each CDR3. The D gene is left open where the match is weak. Clone size is given for some rows only: seen once, a few or many times, or a class if the clone is expanded.

TRBJ1-1,TRBV2,-,few,CASGGQGITEAFF,TGTGCCAGCGGAGGCCAGGGCATCACTGAAGCTTTCTTT
TRBJ2-7,TRBV7-2,-,many,CASSSNSLYEQYF,TGTGCCAGCAGCTCTAACAGTCTCTACGAGCAGTACTTC
TRBJ2-5,TRBV29-1,TRBD1,-,CSVARTGGETQYF,TGCAGCGTCGCCCGGACAGGGGGGGAGACCCAGTACTTC
TRBJ1-6,TRBV20-1,-,many,CSPSDGTYNSPLHF,TGCAGCCCTTCGGACGGAACTTATAATTCACCCCTCCACTTT
TRBJ2-1,TRBV7-2,-,few,CASAVYNEQFF,TGTGCCAGCGCAGTCTACAATGAGCAGTTCTTC
TRBJ2-3,TRBV15,-,few,CATSRKGRVISTDTQYF,TGTGCCACCAGCAGAAAGGGGAGAGTGATTTCCACAGATACGCAGTATTTT
TRBJ2-3,TRBV5-5,TRBD1,few,CASSSGQGLGTDTQYF,TGTGCCAGCAGCTCGGGACAGGGGCTAGGCACAGATACGCAGTATTTT
TRBJ2-7,TRBV28,-,few,CASSWRIGEQYF,TGTGCCAGCAGTTGGCGAATAGGCGAGCAGTACTTC
TRBJ1-4,TRBV14,-,few,CASSQVGFGEKLFF,TGTGCCAGCAGCCAAGTGGGGTTTGGAGAAAAACTGTTTTTT
TRBJ2-7,TRBV20-1,TRBD1,-,CSARPAPDRGGEQYF,TGCAGTGCTAGACCGGCCCCGGACAGGGGCGGTGAGCAGTACTTC
TRBJ2-2,TRBV6-4,-,few,CASRAQLNTGELFF,TGTGCCAGCAGAGCACAGCTAAACACCGGGGAGCTGTTTTTT
TRBJ1-1,TRBV27,TRBD1,once,CASSLYGRGHTEAFF,TGTGCCAGCAGTTTATATGGCAGGGGGCACACTGAAGCTTTCTTT
TRBJ1-2,TRBV6-2/TRBV6-3,TRBD1,few,CASSSWTLDRANYGYTF,TGTGCCAGCAGTTCCTGGACCCTGGACAGGGCTAACTATGGCTACACCTTC
TRBJ2-1,TRBV7-2,-,-,CASSLARNLRAYNEQFF,TGTGCCAGCAGCTTAGCGAGGAACTTGCGGGCCTACAATGAGCAGTTCTTC
TRBJ2-5,TRBV4-1,TRBD2,-,CASSQVAGGGETQYF,TGCGCCAGCAGCCAAGTCGCGGGGGGTGGAGAGACCCAGTACTTC
TRBJ1-3,TRBV4-2,TRBD1,-,CASSQDTGRGREGNTIYF,TGTGCCAGCAGCCAAGATACAGGCAGGGGGAGAGAGGGAAACACCATATATTTT
TRBJ1-2,TRBV12-3/TRBV12-4,-,few,CASGAGKGYTF,TGTGCCAGCGGGGCCGGGAAAGGCTACACCTTC
TRBJ1-6,TRBV28,-,many,CASRPGQNNSPLHF,TGTGCCAGCAGGCCCGGACAGAATAATTCACCCCTCCACTTT
TRBJ1-3,TRBV6-5,-,few,CASSYLREGSGNTIYF,TGTGCCAGCAGTTATCTCAGGGAGGGCTCTGGAAACACCATATATTTT
TRBJ2-7,TRBV27,TRBD1,few,CASKTPGGDEQYF,TGTGCCAGCAAAACCCCAGGGGGCGACGAGCAGTACTTC
TRBJ2-3,TRBV20-1,-,many,CSADTTDTQYF,TGCAGTGCGGACACCACAGATACGCAGTATTTT
TRBJ2-7,TRBV6-5,-,few,CASRKSSYEQYF,TGTGCCAGCAGAAAGAGCTCCTACGAGCAGTACTTC
TRBJ2-1,TRBV9,-,-,CASSVGVQQSNEQFF,TGTGCCAGCAGCGTAGGAGTCCAGCAAAGCAATGAGCAGTTCTTC
TRBJ2-3,TRBV29-1,TRBD1,-,CSAGGRITDTQYF,TGCAGCGCAGGGGGCCGTATCACAGATACGCAGTATTTT
TRBJ1-2,TRBV7-2,-,-,CASSSGLGYGYTF,TGTGCCAGCAGCTCCGGGCTGGGCTATGGCTACACCTTC
TRBJ2-6,TRBV10-3,TRBD2,-,CAISKGLAGVGANVLTF,TGTGCCATCAGTAAGGGACTAGCGGGAGTTGGGGCCAACGTCCTGACTTTC
TRBJ1-1,TRBV2,TRBD1,many,CASSGTAENF,TGTGCCAGCAGCGGGACAGCCGAGAATTTT
TRBJ2-1,TRBV9,TRBD2,-,CASSVSSGGGYNEQFF,TGTGCCAGCAGCGTGAGTAGCGGGGGGGGATACAATGAGCAGTTCTTC
TRBJ2-1,TRBV6-5,-,few,CASSYSRDIRPGLF,TGTGCCAGCAGTTACTCTAGGGACATCAGACCGGGGCTCTTC
TRBJ1-5,TRBV11-1,TRBD1,-,CASSLGGPDRGHRSNQPQHF,TGTGCCAGCAGCTTAGGGGGCCCGGACAGGGGGCATCGGAGCAATCAGCCCCAGCATTTT
TRBJ2-1,TRBV10-3,TRBD2,many,CAISESAAGAVEQFF,TGTGCCATCAGTGAGTCGGCAGCGGGAGCGGTTGAGCAGTTCTTC
TRBJ2-3,TRBV4-3,TRBD2,-,CASSLWTSGSYTQYF,TGCGCCAGCAGCCTATGGACTAGCGGTTCCTATACGCAGTATTTT
TRBJ1-2,TRBV24-1,-,-,CATSDWPGGSGYTF,TGTGCCACCAGTGACTGGCCGGGAGGAAGTGGCTACACCTTC
TRBJ2-1,TRBV20-1,-,many,CSARALWLKGGNEQFF,TGCAGTGCTAGAGCCCTGTGGCTAAAAGGGGGAAATGAGCAGTTCTTC
TRBJ2-7,TRBV6-2/TRBV6-3,TRBD2,-,CASSYSTSGGLHPTYEQYF,TGTGCCAGCAGTTACTCGACTAGCGGGGGACTCCACCCAACCTACGAGCAGTACTTC
TRBJ1-5,TRBV6-2/TRBV6-3,-,-,CASSSRADWYSNQPQHF,TGTGCCAGCAGCAGCCGCGCAGACTGGTATAGCAATCAGCCCCAGCATTTT
TRBJ2-5,TRBV29-1,-,-,CSVESEETQYF,TGCAGCGTTGAATCCGAGGAGACCCAGTACTTC
TRBJ2-2,TRBV20-1,-,few,CSASRTPSGELFF,TGCAGTGCTAGCAGAACACCCTCCGGGGAGCTGTTTTTT
TRBJ2-1,TRBV7-2,-,-,CASSSQVGGEQFF,TGTGCCAGCAGCTCACAGGTGGGAGGTGAGCAGTTCTTC
TRBJ2-4,TRBV27,-,-,CASAAIAKNIQYF,TGTGCCAGCGCAGCTATAGCCAAAAACATTCAGTACTTC
TRBJ2-2,TRBV4-1,TRBD2,few,CASSQDGLAGFHTGELFF,TGCGCCAGCAGCCAAGATGGACTAGCGGGTTTTCACACCGGGGAGCTGTTTTTT
TRBJ1-6,TRBV3-1,-,many,CASRPDGQNSPLHF,TGTGCCAGCAGACCGGACGGGCAAAATTCACCCCTCCACTTT
TRBJ2-7,TRBV4-2,TRBD2,few,CASSPTSGSRDEQYF,TGTGCCAGCAGCCCGACTAGCGGGAGTCGAGACGAGCAGTACTTC
TRBJ2-5,TRBV5-6,TRBD2,few,CASSLPGTRETQYF,TGTGCCAGCAGCTTGCCCGGGACTAGAGAGACCCAGTACTTC
TRBJ2-3,TRBV27,-,few,CASSHERNTTNTDTQYF,TGTGCCAGCAGTCACGAGCGGAACACTACCAACACAGATACGCAGTATTTT
TRBJ2-7,TRBV15,TRBD2,-,CATSRDSRLAGGPNEQYF,TGTGCCACCAGCAGAGATAGTAGGCTAGCGGGAGGGCCCAACGAGCAGTACTTC
TRBJ2-3,TRBV15,-,few,CATSMGSGTDTQYF,TGTGCCACCAGCATGGGGTCTGGCACAGATACGCAGTATTTT
TRBJ1-2,TRBV7-2,-,-,CASSLRRGARGDGYTF,TGTGCCAGCAGCTTAAGACGGGGAGCTAGGGGTGACGGCTACACCTTC
TRBJ1-2,TRBV6-5,TRBD1,many,CASSYSGQGGRYGYTF,TGTGCCAGCAGTTACTCTGGACAGGGGGGCCGCTATGGCTACACCTTC
TRBJ2-5,TRBV3-1,-,-,CASSQAGTPSYF,TGTGCCAGCAGCCAAGCCGGGACTCCGTCGTACTTC
TRBJ2-5,TRBV6-1,TRBD2,few,CASSKSGGGETQYF,TGTGCCAGCAGTAAGAGCGGGGGCGGAGAGACCCAGTACTTC
TRBJ2-2,TRBV18,-,-,CASSPLRGPNTGELFF,TGTGCCAGCTCACCACTGCGAGGACCCAACACCGGGGAGCTGTTTTTT
TRBJ2-7,TRBV6-2/TRBV6-3,TRBD1,-,CASSFIIGQGSYEQYF,TGTGCCAGCAGTTTTATCATCGGACAGGGATCCTACGAGCAGTACTTC
TRBJ1-3,TRBV12-3/TRBV12-4,-,many,CASSFTGSGNTIYF,TGTGCCAGCAGTTTTACAGGTTCAGGAAACACCATATATTTT
TRBJ2-7,TRBV15,-,-,CATSWGTDIVGQYF,TGTGCCACCAGCTGGGGGACCGATATCGTTGGGCAGTACTTC
TRBJ2-2,TRBV30,TRBD2,-,CAWNSGLAGATNTGELFF,TGTGCCTGGAATTCGGGACTAGCGGGAGCTACGAACACCGGGGAGCTGTTTTTT
TRBJ2-5,TRBV28,-,-,CAARGANGETQYF,TGTGCCGCCAGGGGGGCAAACGGGGAGACCCAGTACTTC
TRBJ1-2,TRBV30,TRBD1,many,CAWGQGSGGYTF,TGTGCCTGGGGACAGGGGTCGGGAGGCTACACCTTC
TRBJ2-2,TRBV4-2,TRBD1,once,CASSPGQAMNTGELFF,TGTGCCAGCAGCCCGGGACAGGCGATGAACACCGGGGAGCTGTTTTTT
TRBJ2-2,TRBV7-8,-,-,CASSFGGSDTGELFF,TGTGCCAGCAGCTTCGGCGGATCGGACACCGGGGAGCTGTTTTTT